These 7 T cell receptor beta chains were sequenced from one sample in a study of blood T cell repertoires in COVID-19 (dated by TCRdb to 2018 to 2020). The method behind the library was the immunoSEQ multiplex PCR assay. The table comes from immuneACCESS by way of TCRdb, which keeps in-frame sequences with V and J called. Part of the clones is missing from these tables; in studies checked, under half for an unresolved V gene and the rest for unknown reasons. This sample comprises more than 85,000 clones, approximately 84% of them detected only once. The ten top clones hold approximately 4.5% of the sample. The sequenced sample was peripheral blood. Receptors originate from a human donor in a cohort sampled during active COVID-19.

The chain combines TRBV9 with TRBJ2-2; possibly TRBD1 for D (6 bases). Germline CDR1 reads SGDLS; CDR2 reads YYNGEE. The CDR3 is 14 amino acids. Trimming took 3 bases from V and 1 from J, leaving 7 bases between them. The chain's CDR3 is CASSGGQNTGELFF. DNA for the CDR3: TGTGCCAGCAGCGGGGGACAGAACACCGGGGAGCTGTTTTTT. Variable domain in full (rest from reference TRBV9 and TRBJ2-2): DSGVTQTPKHLITATGQRVTLRCSPRSGDLSVYWYQQSLDQGLQFLIQYYNGEERAKGNILERFSAQQFPDLHSELNLSSLELGDSALYFCASSGGQNTGELFFGEGSRLTVL.

This clone occurred a few times. The rearrangement joins TRBV24-1 to TRBJ2-5; 12 nucleotides match TRBD1. Germline values: CDR1 KGHDR, CDR2 SFDVKD. V was pared by 2 bases and J by 2 bases, with 8 bases of the junction left unmatched. The CDR3 is 18 residues long. In DNA, the CDR3 is TGTGCCACCAGTGATTGGGACAGGGGGCTGTGGGGGCAAGAGACCCAGTACTTC. Its protein product is CATSDWDRGLWGQETQYF.

The chain joins TRBV19 to TRBJ2-7; no definite D call. The V end was cut by 3 bases, the J end by 6 bases, with 12 bases between. Germline V CDR1 and CDR2: LNHDA, SQIVND (reference sequence). The CDR3 totals 13 residues. The CDR3 nucleotides read TGTGCCAGTAGTATTTGGCGGTCGAGCGAGCAGTACTTC. Translation gives CASSIWRSSEQYF.

The chain combines TRBV7-3 with TRBJ2-1; 7 bases agree with TRBD2. The V segment lost 1 base and the J segment 2 bases; nucleotides outside the gene matches: 8. Germline CDR1 SGHTA, CDR2 FQGTGA. This CDR3 spans 17 amino acids. The CDR3 DNA reads as TGTGCCAGCAGCTTAAATCCGGCTAGCGGAGCCTACAATGAGCAGTTCTTC. It encodes CASSLNPASGAYNEQFF.

In DNA form, the CDR3 reads TGTGCCAGCTCACCAGGCGGGGGTTACACCGGGGAGCTGTTTTTT. This codes for CASSPGGGYTGELFF. The genes are TRBV18 and TRBJ2-2; 7 bases are shared with TRBD2. Looked up from germline, CDR1 is KGHSH and CDR2 is LQKENI. The CDR3 length is 15 residues. Trimming removed 2 bases from V and 3 bases from J; junction bases left unmatched: 3.

The V gene is TRBV18, the J gene TRBJ2-1; TRBD2 matches at 8 bases. Germline values: CDR1 KGHSH, CDR2 LQKENI. The CDR3 runs to 17 residues. Trimming took 1 base from V and 6 from J; bases not matched to a gene: 11. CDR3 in amino acids: CASSPLFRGGEFNEQFF. DNA for the CDR3: TGTGCCAGCTCACCACTCTTTCGGGGGGGGGAGTTCAATGAGCAGTTCTTC.

This clone appeared a single time. The J gene is TRBJ2-5, the V gene TRBV7-2; the D gene is possibly TRBD2 (5 bases). From germline, CDR1 is SGHTA and CDR2 FQGNSA. V gave up 2 bases and J gave up 2 bases, with 12 bases separating them. CDR3 size: 15 residues. CDR3 residues: CASSLSSGSQETQYF. In DNA form, the CDR3 reads TGTGCCAGCAGCTTAAGTTCGGGGTCACAAGAGACCCAGTACTTC.